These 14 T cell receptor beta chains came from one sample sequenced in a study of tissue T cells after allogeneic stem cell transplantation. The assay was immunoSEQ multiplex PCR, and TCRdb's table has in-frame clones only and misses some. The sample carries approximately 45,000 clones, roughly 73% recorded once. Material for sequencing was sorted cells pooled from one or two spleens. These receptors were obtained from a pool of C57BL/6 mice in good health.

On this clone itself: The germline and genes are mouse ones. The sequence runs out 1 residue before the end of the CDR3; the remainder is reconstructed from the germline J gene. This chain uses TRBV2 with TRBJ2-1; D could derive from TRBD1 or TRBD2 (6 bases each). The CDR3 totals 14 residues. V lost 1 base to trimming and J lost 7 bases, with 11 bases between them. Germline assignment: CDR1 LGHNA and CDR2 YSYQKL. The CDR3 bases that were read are TGTGCCAGCAGCCAAGTGGGGGCGGGGGCTGAGCAGTTC. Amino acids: CASSQVGAGAEQF. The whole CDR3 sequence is CASSQVGAGAEQFF.

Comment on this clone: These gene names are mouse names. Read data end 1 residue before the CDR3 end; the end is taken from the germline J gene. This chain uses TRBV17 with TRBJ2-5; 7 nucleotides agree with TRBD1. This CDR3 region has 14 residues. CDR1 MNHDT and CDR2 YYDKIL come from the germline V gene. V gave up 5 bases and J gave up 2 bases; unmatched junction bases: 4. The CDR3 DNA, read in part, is TGTGCTAGCAGTCTACAGGGGAGCCAAGACACCCAGTAC. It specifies CASSLQGSQDTQY. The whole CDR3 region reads CASSLQGSQDTQYF.

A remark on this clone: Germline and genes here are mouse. The CDR3 region is CASSDRLYEQYF. The CDR3 DNA, read in part, is TGTGCCAGCAGTGACAGACTTTATGAACAGTAC. The genes are TRBV13-3 and TRBJ2-7; D unresolved. The read comes to an end 1 residue before the CDR3 does, leaving the germline J gene to fill in the end. V was shortened by 2 bases and J by 4 bases, with 7 bases between the two germline ends. Germline V gene data show CDR1 as NNHDY and CDR2 as SYVADS. This CDR3 has 12 amino acids.

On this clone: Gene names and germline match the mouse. The sequenced CDR3 bases are TGTGCCAGCTCTCTCTACAGAATTTCCAACGAAAGATTATTT. Translated: CASSLYRISNERLF. The whole CDR3 sequence is CASSLYRISNERLFF. The V and J genes are TRBV12-2 and TRBJ1-4; D is ambiguous. The sequenced fragment ends 1 residue before the CDR3 boundary, so the rest is inferred from the germline J gene. V dropped 0 bases and J dropped 0 bases, with 7 bases sitting between them. This CDR3 has 15 amino acids. Germline V gives CDR1 SGHLS, CDR2 HYDKME.

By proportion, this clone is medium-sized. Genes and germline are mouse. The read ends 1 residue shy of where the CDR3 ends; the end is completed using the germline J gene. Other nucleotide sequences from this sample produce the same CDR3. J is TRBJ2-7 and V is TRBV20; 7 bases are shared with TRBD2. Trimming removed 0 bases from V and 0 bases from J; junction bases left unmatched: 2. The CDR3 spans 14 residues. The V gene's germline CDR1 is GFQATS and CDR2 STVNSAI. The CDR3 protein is CGARDWGSSYEQYF. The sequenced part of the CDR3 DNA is TGTGGTGCTAGGGACTGGGGGAGCTCCTATGAACAGTAC.

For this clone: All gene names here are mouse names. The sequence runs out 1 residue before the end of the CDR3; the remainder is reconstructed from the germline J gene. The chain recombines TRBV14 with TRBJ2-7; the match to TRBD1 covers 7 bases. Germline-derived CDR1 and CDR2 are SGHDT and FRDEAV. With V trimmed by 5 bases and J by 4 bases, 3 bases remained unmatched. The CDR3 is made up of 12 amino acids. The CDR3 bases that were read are TGTGCCAGCAGCGGGGACAGTTATGAACAGTAC. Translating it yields CASSGDSYEQY. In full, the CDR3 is CASSGDSYEQYF.

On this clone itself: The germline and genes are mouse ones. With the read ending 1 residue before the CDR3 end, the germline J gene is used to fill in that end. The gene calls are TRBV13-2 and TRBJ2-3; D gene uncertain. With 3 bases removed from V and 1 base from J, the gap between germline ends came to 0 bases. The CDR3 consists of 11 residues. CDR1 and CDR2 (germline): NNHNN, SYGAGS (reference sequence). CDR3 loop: CASGGAETLYF. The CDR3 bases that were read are TGTGCCAGCGGTGGTGCAGAAACGCTGTAT.

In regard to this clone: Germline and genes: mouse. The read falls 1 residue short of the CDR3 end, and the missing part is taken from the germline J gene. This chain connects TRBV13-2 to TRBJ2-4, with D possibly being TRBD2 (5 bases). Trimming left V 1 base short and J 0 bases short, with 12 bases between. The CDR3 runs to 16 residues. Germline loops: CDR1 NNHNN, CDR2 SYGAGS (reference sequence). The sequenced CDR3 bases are TGTGCCAGCGGTGATCACCGGACTCTAAGTCAAAACACCTTGTAC. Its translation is CASGDHRTLSQNTLY. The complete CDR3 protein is CASGDHRTLSQNTLYF.

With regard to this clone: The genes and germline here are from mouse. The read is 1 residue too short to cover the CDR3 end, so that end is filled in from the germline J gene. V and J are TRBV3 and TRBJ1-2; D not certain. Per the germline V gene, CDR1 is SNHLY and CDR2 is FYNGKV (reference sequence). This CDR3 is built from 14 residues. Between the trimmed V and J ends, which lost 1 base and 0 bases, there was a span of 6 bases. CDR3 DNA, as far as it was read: TGTGCCAGCAGCTTAGTCAGTGCAAACTCCGACTACACC. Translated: CASSLVSANSDYT. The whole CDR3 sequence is CASSLVSANSDYTF.

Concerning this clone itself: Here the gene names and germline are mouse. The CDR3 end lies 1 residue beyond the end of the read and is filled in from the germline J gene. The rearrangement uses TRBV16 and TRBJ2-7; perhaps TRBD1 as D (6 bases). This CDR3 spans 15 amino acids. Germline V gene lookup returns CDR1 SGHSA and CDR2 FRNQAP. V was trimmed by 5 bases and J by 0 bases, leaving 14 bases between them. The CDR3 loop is CASSPWTASSYEQYF. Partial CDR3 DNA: TGTGCAAGCAGCCCCTGGACAGCGAGCTCCTATGAACAGTAC.

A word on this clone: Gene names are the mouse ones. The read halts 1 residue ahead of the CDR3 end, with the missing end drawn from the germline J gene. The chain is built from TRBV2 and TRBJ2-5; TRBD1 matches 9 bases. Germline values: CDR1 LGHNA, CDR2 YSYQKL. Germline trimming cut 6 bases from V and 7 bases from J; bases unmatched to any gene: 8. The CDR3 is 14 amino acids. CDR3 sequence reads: CASRFRDRENTQYF. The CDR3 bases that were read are TGTGCCAGCAGGTTCCGGGACAGGGAGAACACCCAGTAC.

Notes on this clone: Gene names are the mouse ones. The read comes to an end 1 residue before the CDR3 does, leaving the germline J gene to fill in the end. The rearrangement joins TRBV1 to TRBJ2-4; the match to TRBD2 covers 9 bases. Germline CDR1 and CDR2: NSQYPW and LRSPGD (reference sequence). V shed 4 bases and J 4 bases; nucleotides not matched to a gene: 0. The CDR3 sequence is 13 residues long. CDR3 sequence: CTCSGLGENTLYF. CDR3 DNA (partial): TGCACCTGCAGTGGACTGGGGGAAAACACCTTGTAC.

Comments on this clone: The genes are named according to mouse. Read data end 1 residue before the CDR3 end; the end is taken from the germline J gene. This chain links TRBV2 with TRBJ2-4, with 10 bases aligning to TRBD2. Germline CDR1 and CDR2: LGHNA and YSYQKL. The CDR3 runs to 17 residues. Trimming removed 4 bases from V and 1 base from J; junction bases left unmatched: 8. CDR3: CASSRTGGVEGQNTLYF. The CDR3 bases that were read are TGTGCCAGCAGCCGAACTGGGGGGGTAGAGGGTCAAAACACCTTGTAC.

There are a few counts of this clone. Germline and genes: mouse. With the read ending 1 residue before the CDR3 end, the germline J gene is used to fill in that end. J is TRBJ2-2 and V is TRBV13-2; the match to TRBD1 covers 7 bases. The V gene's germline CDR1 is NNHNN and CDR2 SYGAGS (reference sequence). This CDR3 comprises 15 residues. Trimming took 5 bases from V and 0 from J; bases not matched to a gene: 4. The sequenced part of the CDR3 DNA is TGTGCCAGCGGCGAAGGGACAGCAAACACCGGGCAGCTCTAC. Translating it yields CASGEGTANTGQLY. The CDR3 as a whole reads CASGEGTANTGQLYF.